The sequence of this T cell receptor (beta chain) was determined in a study of control samples from healthy donors and cancer patients. Per germline, CDR1 SGDLS and CDR2 YYNGEE. J gave up 5 bases and V 0 bases, and 2 bases lay outside the gene matches. CDR3 length equals 13 residues. The table came from immunoSEQ multiplex PCR; TCRdb's copy has only in-frame clones and leaves some out. The sample has 80,000 to 100,000 clones, around 90% seen once. The receptor comes from a man aged 25 to 45 in good health. Sequenced input: blood. This chain joins TRBV9 and TRBJ2-7; 7 bases match TRBD1. In DNA form, the CDR3 reads TGTGCCAGCAGCGTAGGACAGGGAAACGAGCAGTACTTC. This gives the protein CASSVGQGNEQYF.